These 14 T cell receptor beta chains were all obtained from the same sample, sequenced in a study of identifying expanded T cells in peripheral blood. TCRdb's copy holds only in-frame clones and misses some; the assay was immunoSEQ multiplex PCR. This sample has 85,000 to 90,000 clones, with around 85% found just once. The sequencing sample was made of blood. The source is a person aged 18 to 75 in good health.

DNA for the CDR3: TGTGCCTGGACCCTGGGTCCCGGGGAGCTGTTTTTT. Translated: CAWTLGPGELFF. The chain is built from TRBV30 and TRBJ2-2, with unresolved D. V was cut by 4 bases and J by 6 bases, with 9 bases left in between. CDR3 length: 12 amino acids. CDR1 is GTSNPN, CDR2 SVGIG, per germline (reference sequence).

Written as DNA, the CDR3 is TGTGCCAGCAGCTTAGGCAGGGTGGAGGGCTACACCTTC. Amino acids: CASSLGRVEGYTF. V and J are TRBV7-3 and TRBJ1-2; weak D call: TRBD1 (5 bases). Trimming left V 2 bases short and J 8 bases short, with 12 bases between. Germline-derived CDR1 and CDR2 are SGHTA and FQGTGA. The CDR3 sequence is 13 residues long.

The chain couples TRBV2 to TRBJ1-1; 10 bases fit TRBD1. The CDR3 covers 18 residues. After removal of 10 bases from V and 5 bases from J, the junction contained 22 bases not matched to a gene. Germline V CDR1 and CDR2: SNHLY, FYNNEI. In nucleotides, the CDR3 is TGTGCCACCCGGGACAGGGGCCATACAAACGTTGTGGGGACTGAAGCTTTCTTT. It encodes CATRDRGHTNVVGTEAFF.

V and J are TRBV11-3 and TRBJ2-2; D is perhaps TRBD1 or TRBD2 (6 bases each). Looked up from germline, CDR1 is SGHNT and CDR2 is YENEEA. The CDR3 is 16 amino acids. Trimming pared 0 bases from V and 0 bases from J, leaving 8 bases between. Written as DNA, the CDR3 is TGTGCCAGCAGCTTAGATCGGGGGCCGAACACCGGGGAGCTGTTTTTT. This codes for CASSLDRGPNTGELFF.

The sample holds one count of this clone. The rearrangement links TRBV6-5 to TRBJ2-7; D assignment may be TRBD1 or TRBD2 (5 bases each). There are 14 residues in the CDR3. V dropped 7 bases and J dropped 5 bases, with 18 bases sitting between them. Looked up from germline, CDR1 is MNHEY and CDR2 is SVGAGI. The DNA for the CDR3 is TGTGCCAGCAAGAGGGGATCCACAGTCAACGAGCAGTACTTC. It translates to CASKRGSTVNEQYF.

The gene calls are TRBV7-9 and TRBJ2-3; weak D call: TRBD1 (6 bases). The CDR3 is made up of 17 amino acids. Trimming removed 3 bases from V and 2 bases from J, with 18 bases in between. Per the germline V gene, CDR1 is SEHNR and CDR2 is FQNEAQ (reference sequence). The CDR3 bases are TGTGCCAGCAGCTTGGTTGACAGGTTCTGGTCCACAGATACGCAGTATTTT. It yields the protein CASSLVDRFWSTDTQYF.

V usage is TRBV4-1 and J usage is TRBJ1-1; D is unresolved. The CDR3 has 14 residues. The V end lost 2 bases, the J end lost 4 bases, and 11 bases lay between the germline ends. CDR1 is MGHRA and CDR2 is YSYEKL in the germline V gene. The CDR3 loop reads CASSQPARTTEAFF. CDR3 coding DNA: TGCGCCAGCAGCCAACCGGCTAGGACCACTGAAGCTTTCTTT.

The chain recombines TRBV27 with TRBJ2-6; TRBD2 matches 9 bases. Trimming cost V 3 bases and J 1 base; bases outside gene matches: 7. The germline gives CDR1 MNHEY, CDR2 SMNVEV (reference sequence). This CDR3 contains 18 residues. The CDR3 DNA reads TGTGCCAGCAGTTTTCTGAGCGGGGGGATTTCTGGGGCCAACGTCCTGACTTTC. Translating it yields CASSFLSGGISGANVLTF. Full variable domain (missing parts from reference TRBV27 and TRBJ2-6): EAQVTQNPRYLITVTGKKLTVTCSQNMNHEYMSWYRQDPGLGLRQIYYSMNVEVTDKGDVPEGYKVSRKEKRNFPLILESPSPNQTSLYFCASSFLSGGISGANVLTFGAGSRLTVL.

The rearrangement uses TRBV16 and TRBJ1-3, with TRBD1 as a possible D gene (6 bases). The CDR3 loop spans 16 amino acids. The germline V gene encodes CDR1 KGHSY and CDR2 FQNENV. Deletions cut 4 bases from V and 4 bases from J, with 17 bases between. CDR3 nucleotide sequence: TGTGCCAGCAGCCCGGTACAGGGTTCGAGGGGAAACACCATATATTTT. Its protein is CASSPVQGSRGNTIYF.

The chain joins TRBV27 to TRBJ1-1; D is perhaps TRBD1 (5 bases). Trimming stripped 10 bases from V and 8 bases from J, with 20 bases between. The germline V gene encodes CDR1 MNHEY and CDR2 SMNVEV (reference sequence). The CDR3 has 13 amino acids. The CDR3 nucleotides read TGTGCCATCAAACCCCCAGGGTTCGGGGAAGCTTTCTTT. Amino acid sequence: CAIKPPGFGEAFF.

Concerning this clone: One end of the junction is discordant with germline, which a read error may explain. The CDR3 loop reads CASSLTSDTDTQYF. In DNA, the CDR3 is TGTGCCAGCAGCCTAACCTCCGATACAGATACGCAGTATTTT. The V gene is TRBV7-3, the J gene TRBJ2-3, with unresolved D. This CDR3 comprises 14 residues. Per germline, CDR1 SGHTA and CDR2 FQGTGA.

The rearrangement joins TRBV5-5 to TRBJ1-2, with D hard to call. CDR3 length: 13 residues. V was pared by 1 base and J by 5 bases, with 9 bases between. CDR1 is SGHKS and CDR2 is YYEKEE in the germline V gene (reference sequence). CDR3 region: CASSLSGWYGYTF. Written as DNA, the CDR3 is TGTGCCAGCAGCTTGTCAGGCTGGTATGGCTACACCTTC.

This clone was counted only a few times. The V and J genes are TRBV2 and TRBJ1-2, with D unresolved. Germline V gene lookup returns CDR1 SNHLY and CDR2 FYNNEI. The CDR3 loop spans 15 amino acids. The ends were cut back, 6 bases at V and 3 bases at J, with 17 bases in the middle. Here the CDR3 reads CASSLEGSDYYGYTF. The CDR3 DNA reads TGTGCCAGCAGCTTAGAGGGCAGTGACTACTATGGCTACACCTTC.

The chain uses TRBV18 and TRBJ2-1, with no clear D. The CDR3 loop spans 13 amino acids. From germline, CDR1 is KGHSH and CDR2 LQKENI. The V end lost 4 bases, the J end lost 9 bases, and 13 bases lay between the germline ends. CDR3 nucleotide sequence: TGTGCCAGCTCACTCTTGTTAGGCAGTGAGCAGTTCTTC. This encodes CASSLLLGSEQFF.